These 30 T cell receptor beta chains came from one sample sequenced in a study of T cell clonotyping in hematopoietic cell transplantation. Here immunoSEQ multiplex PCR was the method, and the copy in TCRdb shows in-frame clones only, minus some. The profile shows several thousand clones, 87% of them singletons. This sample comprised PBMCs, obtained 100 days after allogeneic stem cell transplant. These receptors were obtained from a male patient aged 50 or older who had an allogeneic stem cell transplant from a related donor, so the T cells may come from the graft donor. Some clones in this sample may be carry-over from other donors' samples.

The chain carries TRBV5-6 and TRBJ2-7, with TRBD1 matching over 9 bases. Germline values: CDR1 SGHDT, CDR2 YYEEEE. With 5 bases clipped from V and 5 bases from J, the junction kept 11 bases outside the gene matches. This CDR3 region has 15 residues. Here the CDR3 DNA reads TGTGCCAGCAGGGACCTGGGACAGGGTATCGACGAGCAGTACTTC. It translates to CASRDLGQGIDEQYF.

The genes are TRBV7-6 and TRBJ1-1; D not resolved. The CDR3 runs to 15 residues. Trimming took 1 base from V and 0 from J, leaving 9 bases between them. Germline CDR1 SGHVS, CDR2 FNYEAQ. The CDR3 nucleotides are TGTGCCAGCAGCTTAGAAGGCTCGGTGAACACTGAAGCTTTCTTT. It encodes CASSLEGSVNTEAFF.

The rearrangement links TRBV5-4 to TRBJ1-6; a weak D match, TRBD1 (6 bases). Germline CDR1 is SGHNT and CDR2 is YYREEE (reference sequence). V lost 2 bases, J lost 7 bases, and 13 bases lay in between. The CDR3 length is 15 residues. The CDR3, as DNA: TGTGCCAGCAGCTTTGGGCCAGGGGCCAATTCACCCCTCCACTTT. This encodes CASSFGPGANSPLHF. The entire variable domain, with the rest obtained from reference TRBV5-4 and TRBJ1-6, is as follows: ETGVTQSPTHLIKTRGQQVTLRCSSQSGHNTVSWYQQALGQGPQFIFQYYREEENGRGNFPPRFSGLQFPNYSSELNVNALELDDSALYLCASSFGPGANSPLHFGNGTRLTVT.

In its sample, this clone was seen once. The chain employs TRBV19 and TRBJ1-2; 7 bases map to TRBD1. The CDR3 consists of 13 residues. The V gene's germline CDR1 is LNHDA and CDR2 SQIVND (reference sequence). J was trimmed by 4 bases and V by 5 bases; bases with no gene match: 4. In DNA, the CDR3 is TGTGCCAGTAGTCCGGACAGGTCCTATGGCTACACCTTC. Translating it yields CASSPDRSYGYTF.

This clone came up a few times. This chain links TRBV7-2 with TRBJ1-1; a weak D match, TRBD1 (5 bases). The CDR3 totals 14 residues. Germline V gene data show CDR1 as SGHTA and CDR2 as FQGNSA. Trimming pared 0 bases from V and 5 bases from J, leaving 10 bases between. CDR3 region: CASSLASWGTEAFF. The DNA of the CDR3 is TGTGCCAGCAGCTTAGCGAGCTGGGGGACTGAAGCTTTCTTT.

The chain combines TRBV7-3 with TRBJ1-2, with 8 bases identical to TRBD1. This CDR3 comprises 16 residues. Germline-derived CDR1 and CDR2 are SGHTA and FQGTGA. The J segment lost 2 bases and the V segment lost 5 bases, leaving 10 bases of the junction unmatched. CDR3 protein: CASSLQPGQENYGYTF. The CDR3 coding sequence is TGTGCCAGCAGCCTCCAACCGGGACAGGAAAACTATGGCTACACCTTC.

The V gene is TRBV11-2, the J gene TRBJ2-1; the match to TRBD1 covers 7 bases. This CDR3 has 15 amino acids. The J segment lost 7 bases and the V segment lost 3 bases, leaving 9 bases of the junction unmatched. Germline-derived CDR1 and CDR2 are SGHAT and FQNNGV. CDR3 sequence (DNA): TGTGCCAGCAGCTTCACTAGGGGACAGTGGAATGAGCAGTTCTTC. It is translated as CASSFTRGQWNEQFF. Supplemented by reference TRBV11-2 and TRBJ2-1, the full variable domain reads EAGVAQSPRYKIIEKRQSVAFWCNPISGHATLYWYQQILGQGPKLLIQFQNNGVVDDSQLPKDRFSAERLKGVDSTLKIQPAKLEDSAVYLCASSFTRGQWNEQFFGPGTRLTVL.

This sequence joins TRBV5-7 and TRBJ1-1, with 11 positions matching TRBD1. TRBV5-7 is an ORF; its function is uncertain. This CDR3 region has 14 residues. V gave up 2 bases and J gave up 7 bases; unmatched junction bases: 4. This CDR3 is CASSFGQGAFEAFF. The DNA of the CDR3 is TGTGCCAGCAGCTTCGGACAGGGGGCTTTTGAAGCTTTCTTT.

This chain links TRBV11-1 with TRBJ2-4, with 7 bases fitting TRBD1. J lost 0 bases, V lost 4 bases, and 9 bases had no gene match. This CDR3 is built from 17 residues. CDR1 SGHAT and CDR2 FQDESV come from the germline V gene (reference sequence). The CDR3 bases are TGTGCCAGCAGCTGGGGACAGACAGTTATAGCCAAAAACATTCAGTACTTC. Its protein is CASSWGQTVIAKNIQYF.

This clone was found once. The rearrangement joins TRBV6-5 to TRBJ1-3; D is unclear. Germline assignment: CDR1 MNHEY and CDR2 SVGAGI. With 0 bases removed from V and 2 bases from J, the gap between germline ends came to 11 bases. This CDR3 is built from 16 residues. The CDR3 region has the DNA TGTGCCAGCAGTTACTCGAGGGTAGATACTGGAAACACCATATATTTT. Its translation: CASSYSRVDTGNTIYF.

CDR3 sequence: CASSLEAGTGNEQYF. The CDR3 DNA reads as TGTGCCAGCAGCTTAGAAGCTGGGACAGGGAACGAGCAGTACTTC. The rearrangement uses TRBV7-6 and TRBJ2-7, with 9 bases fitting TRBD1. The CDR3 has 15 amino acids. Germline V gene sequence: CDR1 SGHVS, CDR2 FNYEAQ. The J segment lost 5 bases and the V segment lost 1 base, leaving 6 bases of the junction unmatched.

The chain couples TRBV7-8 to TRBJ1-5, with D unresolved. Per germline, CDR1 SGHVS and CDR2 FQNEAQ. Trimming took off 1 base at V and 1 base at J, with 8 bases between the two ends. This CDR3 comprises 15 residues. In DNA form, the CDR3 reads TGTGCCAGCAGCTTAGTCTCGGGGAGCAATCAGCCCCAGCATTTT. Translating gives CASSLVSGSNQPQHF. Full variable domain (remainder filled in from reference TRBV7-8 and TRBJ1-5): GAGVSQSPRYKVAKRGQDVALRCDPISGHVSLFWYQQALGQGPEFLTYFQNEAQLDKSGLPSDRFFAERPEGSVSTLKIQRTQQEDSAVYLCASSLVSGSNQPQHFGDGTRLSIL.

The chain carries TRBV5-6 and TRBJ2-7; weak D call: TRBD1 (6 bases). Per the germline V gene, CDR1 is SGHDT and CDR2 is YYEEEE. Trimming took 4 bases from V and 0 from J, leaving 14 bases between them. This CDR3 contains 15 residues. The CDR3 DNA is TGTGCCAGCAGCGACCAGGGGAAGAGCTCCTACGAGCAGTACTTC. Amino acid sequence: CASSDQGKSSYEQYF.

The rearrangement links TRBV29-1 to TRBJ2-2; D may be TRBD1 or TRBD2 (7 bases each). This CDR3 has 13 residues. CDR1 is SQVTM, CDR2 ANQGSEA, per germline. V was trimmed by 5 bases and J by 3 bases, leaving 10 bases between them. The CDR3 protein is CSVSGGDTGELFF. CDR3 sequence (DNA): TGCAGCGTTTCAGGGGGGGACACCGGGGAGCTGTTTTTT.

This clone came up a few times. CDR3 DNA sequence: TGCGCCAGCAGCGGGAAGAATGAAGCTTTCTTT. It is translated as CASSGKNEAFF. The rearrangement uses TRBV5-1 and TRBJ1-1; D not resolved. This CDR3 is 11 amino acids long. V was trimmed by 4 bases and J by 7 bases, leaving 8 bases between them. Germline V lookup: CDR1 SGHRS, CDR2 YFSETQ.

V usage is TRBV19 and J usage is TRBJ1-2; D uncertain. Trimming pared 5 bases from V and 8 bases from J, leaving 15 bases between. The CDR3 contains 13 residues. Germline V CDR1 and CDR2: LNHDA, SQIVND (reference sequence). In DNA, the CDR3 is TGTGCCAGTAGTTCTAGCACTGGCGCGGGCTACACCTTC. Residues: CASSSSTGAGYTF.

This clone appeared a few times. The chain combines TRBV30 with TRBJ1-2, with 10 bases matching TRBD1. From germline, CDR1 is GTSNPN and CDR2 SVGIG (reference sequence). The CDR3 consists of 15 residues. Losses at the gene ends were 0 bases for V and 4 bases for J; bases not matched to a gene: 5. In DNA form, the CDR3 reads TGTGCCTGGAGTGTAAGACAGGGGGCCGGCTATGGCTACACCTTC. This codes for CAWSVRQGAGYGYTF. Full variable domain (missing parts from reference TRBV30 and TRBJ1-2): SQTIHQWPATLVQPVGSPLSLECTVEGTSNPNLYWYRQAAGRGLQLLFYSVGIGQISSEVPQNLSASRPQDRQFILSSKKLLLSDSGFYLCAWSVRQGAGYGYTFGSGTRLTVV.

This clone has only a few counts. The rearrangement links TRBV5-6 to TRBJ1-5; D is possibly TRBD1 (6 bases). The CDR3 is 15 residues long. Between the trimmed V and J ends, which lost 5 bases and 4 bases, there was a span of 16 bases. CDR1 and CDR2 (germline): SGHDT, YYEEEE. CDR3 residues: CASRFWGAVNQPQHF. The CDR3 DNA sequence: TGTGCCAGCAGATTCTGGGGGGCTGTGAATCAGCCCCAGCATTTT.

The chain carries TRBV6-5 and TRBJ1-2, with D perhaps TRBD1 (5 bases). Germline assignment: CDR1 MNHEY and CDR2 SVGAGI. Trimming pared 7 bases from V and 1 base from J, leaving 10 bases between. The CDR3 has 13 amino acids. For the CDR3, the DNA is TGTGCCAGCATCAAGGGGAATAACTATGGCTACACCTTC. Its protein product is CASIKGNNYGYTF.

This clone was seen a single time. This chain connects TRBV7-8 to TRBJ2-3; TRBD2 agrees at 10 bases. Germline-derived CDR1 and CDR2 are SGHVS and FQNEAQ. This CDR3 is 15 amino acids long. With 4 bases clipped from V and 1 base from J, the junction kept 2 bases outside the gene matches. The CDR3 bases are TGTGCCAGCAGCTACGGGACTAGCGGCACAGATACGCAGTATTTT. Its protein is CASSYGTSGTDTQYF.

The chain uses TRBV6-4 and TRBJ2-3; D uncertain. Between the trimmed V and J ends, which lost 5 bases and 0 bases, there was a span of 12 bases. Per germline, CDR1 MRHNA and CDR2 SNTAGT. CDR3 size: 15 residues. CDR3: CASSQGRDSTDTQYF. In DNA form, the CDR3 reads TGTGCCAGCAGTCAAGGAAGGGATAGCACAGATACGCAGTATTTT.

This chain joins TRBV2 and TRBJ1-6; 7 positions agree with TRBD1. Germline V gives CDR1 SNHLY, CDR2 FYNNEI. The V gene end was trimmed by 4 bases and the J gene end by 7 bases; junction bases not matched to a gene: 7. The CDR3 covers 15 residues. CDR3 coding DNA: TGTGCCAGCAGTGCATGGGACAGCCGAAATTCACCCCTCCACTTT. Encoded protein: CASSAWDSRNSPLHF. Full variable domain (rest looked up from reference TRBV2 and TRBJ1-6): EPEVTQTPSHQVTQMGQEVILRCVPISNHLYFYWYRQILGQKVEFLVSFYNNEISEKSEIFDDQFSVERPDGSNFTLKIRSTKLEDSAMYFCASSAWDSRNSPLHFGNGTRLTVT.

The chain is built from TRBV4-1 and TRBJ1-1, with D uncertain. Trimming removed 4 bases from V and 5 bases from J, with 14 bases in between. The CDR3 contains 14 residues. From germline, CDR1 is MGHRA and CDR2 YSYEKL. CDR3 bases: TGCGCCAGCAGCCCCGGACCAAGACGGACTGAAGCTTTCTTT. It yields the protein CASSPGPRRTEAFF.

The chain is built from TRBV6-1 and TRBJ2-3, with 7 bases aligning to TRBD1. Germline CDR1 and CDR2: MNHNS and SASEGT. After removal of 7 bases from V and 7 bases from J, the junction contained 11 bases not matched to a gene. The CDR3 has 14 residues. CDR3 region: CASIPGTDENTQYF. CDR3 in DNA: TGTGCCAGCATTCCCGGGACAGATGAAAATACGCAGTATTTT.

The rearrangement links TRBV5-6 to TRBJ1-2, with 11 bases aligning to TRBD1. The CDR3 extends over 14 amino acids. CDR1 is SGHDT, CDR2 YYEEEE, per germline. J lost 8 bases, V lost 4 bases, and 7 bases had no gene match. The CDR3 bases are TGTGCCAGCAGCCTGGACAGGGGGCAGGGAGGCTACACCTTC. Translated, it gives CASSLDRGQGGYTF.

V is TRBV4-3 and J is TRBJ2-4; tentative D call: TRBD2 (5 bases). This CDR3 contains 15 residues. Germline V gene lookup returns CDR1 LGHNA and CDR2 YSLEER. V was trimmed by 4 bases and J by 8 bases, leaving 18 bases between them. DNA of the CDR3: TGCGCCAGCAGCCCAGCCCCGAGGGCAGAGGACATTCAGTACTTC. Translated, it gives CASSPAPRAEDIQYF.

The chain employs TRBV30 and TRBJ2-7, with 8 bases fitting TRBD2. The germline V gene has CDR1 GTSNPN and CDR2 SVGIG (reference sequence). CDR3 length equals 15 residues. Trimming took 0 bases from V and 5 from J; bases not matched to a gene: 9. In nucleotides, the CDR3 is TGTGCCTGGAGTGTGAGAGCGGGAGCATTAGACGAGCAGTACTTC. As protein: CAWSVRAGALDEQYF.

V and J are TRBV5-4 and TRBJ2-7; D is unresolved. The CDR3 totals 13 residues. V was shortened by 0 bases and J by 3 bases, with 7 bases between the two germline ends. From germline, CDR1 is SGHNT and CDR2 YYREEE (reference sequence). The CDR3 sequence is CASSLDVYYEQYF. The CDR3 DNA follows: TGTGCCAGCAGCTTGGATGTTTACTACGAGCAGTACTTC.

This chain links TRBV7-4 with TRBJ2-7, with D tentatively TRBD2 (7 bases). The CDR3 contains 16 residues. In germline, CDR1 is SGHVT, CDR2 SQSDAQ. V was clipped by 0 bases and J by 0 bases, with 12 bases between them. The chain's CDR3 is CASSLAGGLRSYEQYF. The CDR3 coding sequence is TGTGCCAGCAGCTTAGCAGGGGGACTACGCTCCTACGAGCAGTACTTC.

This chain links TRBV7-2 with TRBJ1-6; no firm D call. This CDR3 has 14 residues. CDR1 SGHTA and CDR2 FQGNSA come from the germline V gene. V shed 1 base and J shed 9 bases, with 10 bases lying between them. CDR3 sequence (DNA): TGTGCCAGCAGCTTAGGCAGCCTGCGTTCACCCCTCCACTTT. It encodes CASSLGSLRSPLHF.